This T cell receptor beta chain was observed in a study of T cell responses to AZD1222 COVID-19 vaccine. Study-level findings and limits: Every sample of the repertoires postdated the peak T cell response. Clonal diversity was possibly underestimated, and white British individuals and females predominated among donors.

Worth noting for this clone: As yet, its antigen is unknown.

Per germline, CDR1 SGHTA and CDR2 FQGNSA. The CDR3 extends over 13 amino acids. With 3 bases removed from V and 4 bases from J, the gap between germline ends came to 9 bases. Produced via immunoSEQ multiplex PCR; TCRdb's table is partial and in-frame only. The sample yields fewer than 120,000 clones, roughly 87% seen once. This TCR derives from an adult in good health. The J gene is TRBJ2-5, the V gene TRBV7-2; D not certain. The specimen comprised peripheral blood, sampled on day 0 of AZD1222 vaccination. CDR3 sequence (DNA): TGTGCCAGCAGCTTTGTGCGCTTAGAGACCCAGTACTTC. It specifies CASSFVRLETQYF.